Here is one TCR beta chain with its context. Its antigen is currently unknown. V lost 0 bases, J lost 6 bases, and 25 bases stayed unmatched. Germline CDR1 is SGHDN and CDR2 is FVKESK. The CDR3 is 21 amino acids. TCRdb keeps only in-frame clones here, not all; method: immunoSEQ multiplex PCR. The data hold fewer than 140,000 clones, with 90% observed a single time. This entry is derived from a study of OX40 agonist ivuxolimab in advanced cancers. Study-wide findings and caveats: Antigen specificity of clonally expanded peripheral T cells was not established. Also showing low normalized T-cell clonal expansion were some of the nonresponders.

This sequence originates from an adult with an advanced solid tumor such as melanoma, head and neck, liver or kidney cancer. The chain combines TRBV14 with TRBJ2-5; TRBD1 aligns across 7 bases. This material consisted of CD4+ or CD8+ T cells sorted from blood, taken in a trial of the OX40 agonist ivuxolimab. The CDR3 DNA sequence: TGTGCCAGCAGCCAAGATCTGAGGGGGCTACCGCTCCGAACCTCCCAGAAGACCCAGTACTTC. It translates to CASSQDLRGLPLRTSQKTQYF.